This T cell receptor (beta chain) was recovered during a study of CXCR3-negative and CXCR3-positive naive CD8 T cells. Overall study results and limits: Diversity proved comparably high across both naive subsets and much lower in memory CD8+ cells.

Via 5' RACE with UMI labels, TRB cDNA libraries were prepared. TCRdb re-called the 5' RACE reads; one entry per CDR3 protein, DNA not given. Its table lists some 130,000 distinct CDR3 sequences. The CDR3 covers 15 residues. CDR1 is KGHDR, CDR2 SFDVKD, per germline. Points on this clonotype: Its antigen is undetermined.

The rearrangement uses TRBV24-1 and TRBJ2-2; TCRdb returns TRBD1, unconfirmable since there is no DNA. The receptor comes from a human donor in good health. Some clones in this sample may be carry-over from other donors' samples. The source material was naive CXCR3- CD8+ T cells from blood. Stated subset: CD45RO-CCR7+CD27+CD95- naive CD8+ T cells lacking CXCR3 (TNR3-). CDR3 in amino acids: CATSPGQGYTGELFF.